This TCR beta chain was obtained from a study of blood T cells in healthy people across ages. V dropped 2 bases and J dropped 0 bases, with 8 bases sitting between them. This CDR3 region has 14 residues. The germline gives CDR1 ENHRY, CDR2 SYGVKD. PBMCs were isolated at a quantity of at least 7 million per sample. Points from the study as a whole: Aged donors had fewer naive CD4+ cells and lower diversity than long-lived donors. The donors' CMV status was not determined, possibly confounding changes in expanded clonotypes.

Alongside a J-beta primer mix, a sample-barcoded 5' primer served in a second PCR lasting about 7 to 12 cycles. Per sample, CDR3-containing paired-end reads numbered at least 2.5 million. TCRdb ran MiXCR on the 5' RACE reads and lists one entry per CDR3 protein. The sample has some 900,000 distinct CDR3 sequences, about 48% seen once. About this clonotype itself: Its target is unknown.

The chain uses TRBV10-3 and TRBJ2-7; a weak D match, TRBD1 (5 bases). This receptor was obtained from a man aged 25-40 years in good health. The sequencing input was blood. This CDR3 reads CAISEARDSYEQYF. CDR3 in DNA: TGTGCCATCAGTGAGGCCAGGGACTCCTACGAGCAGTACTTC.